Each of the 6 T cell receptor beta chains below was sequenced from the same sample in a study of shared clonotypes between healthy human individuals. TCRdb's table, derived via immunoSEQ multiplex PCR, lists solely in-frame clones and lacks some. The sample consists of 2 million to 2.5 million clones, over 90% of them appearing once. The sequencing input was naive CD4+ T cells from PBMCs. The subset denotes: CD45RA+ positively selected. The receptors were gathered from a man aged 18 to 29 in good health. Some clones in this sample may be carry-over from other donors' samples.

The rearrangement uses TRBV29-1 and TRBJ1-1; a weak D match, TRBD1 (6 bases). Germline CDR1 SQVTM, CDR2 ANQGSEA. V dropped 3 bases and J dropped 3 bases, with 11 bases sitting between them. The CDR3 is 13 residues long. DNA of the CDR3: TGCAGCGTTGATGGCAGGGGTTACACTGAAGCTTTCTTT. This translates into CSVDGRGYTEAFF.

The chain employs TRBV9 and TRBJ2-2; TRBD1 is a possible D gene (6 bases). This CDR3 is 14 amino acids long. The V gene lost 4 bases and the J gene lost 4 bases, with 11 bases spanning the gap. Looked up from germline, CDR1 is SGDLS and CDR2 is YYNGEE. CDR3 amino acids: CASSPGQSTGELFF. The CDR3 DNA is TGTGCCAGCAGCCCCGGACAGTCCACCGGGGAGCTGTTTTTT. The entire variable domain, with the rest obtained from reference TRBV9 and TRBJ2-2, is as follows: DSGVTQTPKHLITATGQRVTLRCSPRSGDLSVYWYQQSLDQGLQFLIQYYNGEERAKGNILERFSAQQFPDLHSELNLSSLELGDSALYFCASSPGQSTGELFFGEGSRLTVL.

The genes are TRBV7-9 and TRBJ2-1; D possibly corresponds to TRBD2 (6 bases). The V and J ends lost 1 base and 6 bases respectively, with 16 bases between them. The CDR3 is 16 amino acids. Germline V CDR1 and CDR2: SEHNR, FQNEAQ (reference sequence). CDR3: CASSLGGRAGINEQFF. In DNA, the CDR3 is TGTGCCAGCAGCTTAGGTGGCAGGGCGGGAATCAATGAGCAGTTCTTC.

The chain combines TRBV5-1 with TRBJ2-7; TRBD1 might be the D (6 bases). The CDR3 sequence is 14 residues long. V shed 5 bases and J shed 3 bases, with 15 bases lying between them. The germline V gene has CDR1 SGHRS and CDR2 YFSETQ. CDR3 nucleotide sequence: TGCGCCAGCAGTGAGACAGGCACTGGCTACGAGCAGTACTTC. Translated, it gives CASSETGTGYEQYF. The entire variable domain, with the rest obtained from reference TRBV5-1 and TRBJ2-7, is as follows: KAGVTQTPRYLIKTRGQQVTLSCSPISGHRSVSWYQQTPGQGLQFLFEYFSETQRNKGNFPGRFSGRQFSNSRSEMNVSTLELGDSALYLCASSETGTGYEQYFGPGTRLTVT.

This sequence joins TRBV2 and TRBJ2-5, with 7 nucleotides matching TRBD2. The V and J ends lost 8 bases and 5 bases, in that order; junction bases with no gene match: 11. In germline, CDR1 is SNHLY, CDR2 FYNNEI. The CDR3 covers 14 residues. CDR3 bases: TGTGCCAGCGAGGGAGGGCCAGTGGGTGAGACCCAGTACTTC. Amino acids: CASEGGPVGETQYF.

The J gene is TRBJ1-2, the V gene TRBV9; TRBD1 matches at 7 bases. CDR3 length equals 14 residues. CDR1 SGDLS and CDR2 YYNGEE come from the germline V gene. J gave up 4 bases and V 5 bases, and 8 bases lay outside the gene matches. The CDR3 bases are TGTGCCAGCAGTCCTACAGGGGCGACCTATGGCTACACCTTC. Encoded protein: CASSPTGATYGYTF.